One sample yielded the 10 T cell receptor delta chains listed below, sequenced in a study of γδ T cells in repeated Plasmodium falciparum infection. TCRdb reanalysed the multiplex PCR reads via CATT. In the table there are around 46,000 delta-chain clones, roughly 2% of which are singletons. Bulk repertoires came from Vgamma9/Vdelta2+ or Vdelta2-negative gammadelta T cells flow-sorted from PBMC. The sample taken for sequencing was gamma-delta T cells from blood. The receptor set was obtained from a pool of human donors (malaria-infected and uninfected, not separated).

In its sample, this clone was seen a few times. The TCRdb protein, from a much larger clone, departs from this DNA's translation at residue 17, likely by read error; the protein shown derives from the DNA. The chain is built from TRDV1 and TRDJ1, with 10 bases aligning to TRDD3. In the absence of a J gene in TCRdb, the DNA was matched to germline to assign it here. The junction had 26 bases not matched to a gene; V was cut back by 4 bases and J by 0 bases. There are 23 residues in the CDR3. Germline CDR1 is TSWWSYY and CDR2 is QGS. The CDR3 protein is CALGVDVFLPGGYAGIDTDKLIF. The CDR3 region has the DNA TGTGCTCTTGGGGTTGACGTCTTCCTACCGGGGGGATACGCGGGCATCGACACCGATAAACTCATCTTT.

This sequence joins TRDV2 and TRDJ1, with TRDD3 identical over 8 bases. No J gene is reported in TCRdb; it was inferred here by comparing the DNA with germline. Germline trimming cut 0 bases from V and 0 bases from J; bases unmatched to any gene: 11. Germline CDR1 is GEAIGNYY and CDR2 is EKD. CDR3 size: 18 residues. The CDR3, as DNA: TGTGCCTGTGACACCGTCGGGTTACTGGGGGCCGACACCGATAAACTCATCTTT. It is translated as CACDTVGLLGADTDKLIF.

This clone has a handful of counts. A far larger clone is one base from this, pointing to a likely read error. Other DNA variants within this sample encode the same CDR3. The rearrangement links TRDV1 to TRDJ1; 12 positions match TRDD3. Here the J gene was assigned by germline matching of the DNA, as TCRdb has none. The CDR3 length is 23 residues. The germline CDR1 and CDR2 sequences are TSWWSYY and QGS. CDR3 protein: CALGEDLPPGYWGIPGHTDKLIF. CDR3 nucleotides: TGCGCTCTTGGGGAAGACCTACCCCCGGGGTACTGGGGGATACCCGGACACACCGATAAACTCATCTTT.

Worth noting for this clone: The TCRdb protein comes from a much larger clone and disagrees with this DNA's translation at residue 2, likely due to a read error; the protein given here is derived from the DNA. This rearrangement joins TRDV1 to TRDJ1, with 9 bases that match TRDD2. TCRdb does not report a J gene; here it was assigned by matching the DNA to germline references. Per germline, CDR1 TSWWSYY and CDR2 QGS. The CDR3 contains 22 residues. CDR3 sequence reads: CSLGELHTTRLPTFSFTDKLIF. The DNA of the CDR3 is TGTTCTCTTGGGGAACTGCATACCACCCGCCTTCCTACTTTCAGTTTTACCGATAAACTCATCTTT.

This chain joins TRDV1 and TRDJ1, with 7 bases lining up with TRDD3. Assignment of the J gene here rests on matching the DNA to germline, because TCRdb gives none. The trim removed 3 bases at V and 0 bases at J, leaving 22 bases unmatched. The germline gives CDR1 TSWWSYY, CDR2 QGS. There are 21 residues in the CDR3. CDR3 sequence: CALGDPRGGGMPMAYTDKLIF. CDR3 nucleotides: TGTGCTCTTGGGGACCCTAGGGGGGGGGGGATGCCCATGGCCTACACCGATAAACTCATCTTT.

At least ten counts were recorded for this clone. TCRdb's protein, taken from a much larger clone, differs from this DNA's translation at residue 16, likely owing to a read error; the protein displayed comes from the DNA. The V gene is listed as TRDV1; no J gene was called; the table's D call, TRDD3, was not checked against the DNA. Germline values: CDR1 TSWWSYY, CDR2 QGS. This CDR3 comprises 18 residues. The CDR3 region is CALGERGAGILGTDKPIF. The CDR3 nucleotides read TGTGCTCTTGGGGAACGTGGAGCGGGGATACTGGGTACCGATAAACCCATCTTT.

To note about this clone: The protein TCRdb gives is from a much larger clone and does not agree with this DNA's translation at residue 13, likely a read error; the protein shown here comes from the DNA. This rearrangement joins TRDV1 to TRDJ1; TRDD3 aligns across 10 bases. The CDR3 covers 25 residues. CDR1 is TSWWSYY and CDR2 is QGS in the germline V gene. J lost 1 base, V lost 0 bases, and 29 bases had no gene match. CDR3 bases: TGTGCTCTTGGGGAACTAGTTCCTAAGGGGCTTATACCGGGGGATACGCCCGTTTGCACCGATAAACTCATCTTT. Protein: CALGELVPKGLIPGDTPVCTDKLIF.

Note on this clone: This DNA's translation differs at residue 8 from TCRdb's protein, which comes from a much larger clone; a read error is likely, and the protein shown is translated from the DNA. The same CDR3 can be traced to other DNA sequences in this sample. The rearrangement joins TRDV1 to TRDJ1; the match to TRDD3 covers 8 bases. TCRdb does not report a J gene; here it was assigned by matching the DNA to germline references. The CDR3 covers 23 residues. The trim removed 4 bases at V and 5 bases at J, leaving 33 bases unmatched. From germline, CDR1 is TSWWSYY and CDR2 QGS. The CDR3 DNA reads TGTGCTCTTGGGGTTCCGTCTGTCCCCTTCCACAGTACTGGGGGGCGAGCCCAGGATAAACTCATCTTT. Amino acid sequence: CALGVPSVPFHSTGGRAQDKLIF.

The table lists this clone with a few counts. The TCRdb record carries a much larger clone's protein, which differs from this DNA's translation at residue 7; a read error is the likely cause, and the protein listed here is the DNA translation. This sequence joins TRDV1 and TRDJ1; D remains unclear. The J gene is absent in TCRdb and was assigned here via DNA matching to germline. The germline V gene encodes CDR1 TSWWSYY and CDR2 QGS. The CDR3 covers 20 residues. Trimming took 2 bases from V and 3 from J, leaving 28 bases between them. This chain's CDR3 is CALGETCRPAWTFRPDKLIF. The CDR3 coding sequence is TGTGCTCTTGGGGAAACCTGCAGGCCGGCTTGGACATTCCGCCCCGATAAACTCATCTTT.

This clone was detected many times. It differs at one base from a far larger clone, so likely a read error. The same CDR3 is also encoded by other DNA sequences in this sample. The V segment is TRDV1, and no J call was made. The CDR3 length is 12 residues. Germline assignment: CDR1 TSWWSYY and CDR2 QGS. DNA of the CDR3: TGTGCTCTTGGGGAACCCCGAGGCGAACTCATATTT. Translation gives CALGEPRGELIF.